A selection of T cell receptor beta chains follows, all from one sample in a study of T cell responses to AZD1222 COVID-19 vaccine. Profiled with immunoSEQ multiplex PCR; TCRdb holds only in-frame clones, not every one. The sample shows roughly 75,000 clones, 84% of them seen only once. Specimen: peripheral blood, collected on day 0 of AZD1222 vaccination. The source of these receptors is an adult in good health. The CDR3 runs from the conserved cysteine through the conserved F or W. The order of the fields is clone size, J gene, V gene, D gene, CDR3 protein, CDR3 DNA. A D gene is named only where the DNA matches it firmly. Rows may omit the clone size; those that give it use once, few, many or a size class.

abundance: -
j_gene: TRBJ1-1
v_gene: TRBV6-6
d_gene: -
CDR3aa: CASSLQVMNTEAFF
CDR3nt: TGTGCCAGCAGTTTACAGGTAATGAACACTGAAGCTTTCTTT

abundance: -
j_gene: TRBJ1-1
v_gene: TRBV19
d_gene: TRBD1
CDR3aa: CASSHTDRVNTEAFF
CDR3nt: TGTGCCAGTAGTCACACTGACAGGGTGAACACTGAAGCTTTCTTT

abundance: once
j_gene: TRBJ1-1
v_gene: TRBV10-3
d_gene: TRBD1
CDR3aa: CAIRVGTGIRGDTEAFF
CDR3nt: TGTGCCATCAGGGTAGGGACAGGGATACGAGGGGACACTGAAGCTTTCTTT

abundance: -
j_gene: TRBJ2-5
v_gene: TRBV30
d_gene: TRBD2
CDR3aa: CACPSIAGAPEVTQYF
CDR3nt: TGTGCCTGCCCCTCCATAGCGGGGGCCCCCGAAGTGACCCAGTACTTC

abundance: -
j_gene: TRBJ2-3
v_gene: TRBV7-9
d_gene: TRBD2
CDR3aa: CASSFSGEGDTQYF
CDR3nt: TGTGCCAGCAGCTTTAGCGGGGAAGGAGATACGCAGTATTTT

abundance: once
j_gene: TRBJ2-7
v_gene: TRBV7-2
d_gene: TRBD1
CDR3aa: CASSLASGTEAYEQYF
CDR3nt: TGTGCCAGCAGCTTAGCCTCCGGGACAGAAGCTTACGAGCAGTACTTC

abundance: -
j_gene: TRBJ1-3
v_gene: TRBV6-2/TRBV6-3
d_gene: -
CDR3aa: CASSKTASTGNTIYF
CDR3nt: TGTGCCAGCAGTAAAACCGCTAGTACTGGAAACACCATATATTTT

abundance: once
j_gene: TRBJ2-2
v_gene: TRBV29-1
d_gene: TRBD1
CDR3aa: CSVELQGGTGELFF
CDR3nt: TGCAGCGTTGAGCTACAGGGGGGCACCGGGGAGCTGTTTTTT

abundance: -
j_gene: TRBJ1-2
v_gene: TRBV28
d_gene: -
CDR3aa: CASSFSVGGYTF
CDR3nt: TGTGCCAGCAGTTTCTCGGTGGGTGGCTACACCTTC

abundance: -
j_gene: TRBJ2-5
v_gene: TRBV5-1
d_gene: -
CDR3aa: CASRSFSGGGQETQYF
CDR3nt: TGCGCCAGCAGATCCTTTTCGGGGGGCGGTCAAGAGACCCAGTACTTC

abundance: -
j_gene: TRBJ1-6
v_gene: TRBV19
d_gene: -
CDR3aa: CASSVDKSSPLHF
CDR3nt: TGTGCCAGTAGTGTGGACAAATCCTCACCCCTCCACTTT

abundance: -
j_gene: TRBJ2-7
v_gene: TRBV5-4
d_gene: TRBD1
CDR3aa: CASSPGQGAVEQYF
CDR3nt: TGTGCCAGCAGCCCGGGACAGGGGGCGGTCGAGCAGTACTTC

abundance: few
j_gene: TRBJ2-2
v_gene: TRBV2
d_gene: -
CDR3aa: CASTQGNTGELFF
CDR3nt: TGTGCCAGCACGCAGGGGAACACCGGGGAGCTGTTTTTT

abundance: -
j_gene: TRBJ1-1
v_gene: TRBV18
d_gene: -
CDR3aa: CASSPQGTNTEAFF
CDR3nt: TGTGCCAGCTCACCACAGGGGACGAACACTGAAGCTTTCTTT

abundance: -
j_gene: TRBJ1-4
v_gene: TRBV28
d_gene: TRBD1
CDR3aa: CASSLWTGANEKLFF
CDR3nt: TGTGCCAGCAGTTTATGGACAGGGGCTAATGAAAAACTGTTTTTT

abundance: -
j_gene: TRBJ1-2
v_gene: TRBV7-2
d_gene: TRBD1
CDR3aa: CASSIRQGFYTF
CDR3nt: TGTGCCAGCAGCATCCGACAGGGCTTCTACACCTTC

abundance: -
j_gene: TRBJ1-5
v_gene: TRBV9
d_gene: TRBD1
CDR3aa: CASSPKWTGGNNQPQHF
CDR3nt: TGTGCCAGCAGCCCTAAATGGACAGGGGGAAACAATCAGCCCCAGCATTTT

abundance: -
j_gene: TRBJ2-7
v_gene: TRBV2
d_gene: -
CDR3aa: CASSEMGEHEQYF
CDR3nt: TGTGCCAGCAGTGAAATGGGAGAGCACGAGCAGTACTTC

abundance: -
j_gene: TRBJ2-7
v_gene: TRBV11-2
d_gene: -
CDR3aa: CASSSGATISYEQYF
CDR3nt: TGTGCCAGCAGCTCGGGGGCTACCATTTCCTACGAGCAGTACTTC

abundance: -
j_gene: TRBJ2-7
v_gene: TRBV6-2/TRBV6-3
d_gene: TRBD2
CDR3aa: CASSHRTSADEQYF
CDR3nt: TGTGCCAGCAGTCACCGGACTAGCGCGGACGAGCAGTACTTC

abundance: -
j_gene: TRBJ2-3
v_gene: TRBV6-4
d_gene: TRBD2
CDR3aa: CASSAASGGTDTQYF
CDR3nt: TGTGCCAGCAGTGCCGCTAGCGGGGGTACAGATACGCAGTATTTT

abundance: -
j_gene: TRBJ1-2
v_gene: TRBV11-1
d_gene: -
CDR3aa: CASSSRAGGIYGYTF
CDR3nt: TGTGCCAGCAGCTCCCGCGCCGGGGGCATCTATGGCTACACCTTC

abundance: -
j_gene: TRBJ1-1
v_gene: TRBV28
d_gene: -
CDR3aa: CASSLIGVSGTEAFF
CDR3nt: TGTGCCAGCAGTTTAATCGGGGTTAGCGGCACTGAAGCTTTCTTT

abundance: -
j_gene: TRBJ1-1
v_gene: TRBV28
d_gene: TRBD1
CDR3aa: CASSSGQGDTEAFF
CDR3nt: TGTGCCAGCAGTTCGGGACAGGGGGACACTGAAGCTTTCTTT

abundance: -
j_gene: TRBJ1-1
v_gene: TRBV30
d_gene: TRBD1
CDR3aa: CVRGGTGRSTEAFF
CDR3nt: TGTGTCCGGGGGGGGACAGGGAGAAGTACTGAAGCTTTCTTT

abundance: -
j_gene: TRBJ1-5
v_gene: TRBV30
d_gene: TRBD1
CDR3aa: CAWSGQGNKPQHF
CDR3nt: TGTGCCTGGAGTGGACAGGGTAACAAACCCCAGCATTTT

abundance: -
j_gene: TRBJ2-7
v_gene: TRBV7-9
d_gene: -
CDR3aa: CASSQSGEQYF
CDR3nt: TGTGCCAGCAGCCAAAGTGGAGAGCAGTACTTC

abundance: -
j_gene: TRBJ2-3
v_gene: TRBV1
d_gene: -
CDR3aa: CTSSLRTSGGPSTDTQYF
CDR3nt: TGCACCAGCAGCCTCCGGACTAGCGGGGGGCCGAGCACAGATACGCAGTATTTT

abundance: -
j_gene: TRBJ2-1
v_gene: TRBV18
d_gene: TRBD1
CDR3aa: CASSSQGGVSEQFF
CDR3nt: TGTGCCAGCTCATCACAGGGGGGAGTCAGTGAGCAGTTCTTC

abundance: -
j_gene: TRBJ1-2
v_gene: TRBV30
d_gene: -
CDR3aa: CAWSLQVRGYGYTF
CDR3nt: TGTGCCTGGAGTCTGCAGGTACGGGGCTATGGCTACACCTTC

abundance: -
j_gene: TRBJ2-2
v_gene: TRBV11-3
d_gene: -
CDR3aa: CASSSSVGTGELFF
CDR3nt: TGTGCCAGCAGCTCTAGCGTCGGCACCGGGGAGCTGTTTTTT

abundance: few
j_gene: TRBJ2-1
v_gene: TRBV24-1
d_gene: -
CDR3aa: CATSQFNEQFF
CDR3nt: TGTGCCACCTCCCAGTTTAATGAGCAGTTCTTC

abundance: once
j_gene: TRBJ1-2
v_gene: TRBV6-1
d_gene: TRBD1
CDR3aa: CASSEAGMGQGYGYTF
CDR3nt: TGTGCCAGCAGTGAAGCGGGCATGGGACAGGGGTATGGCTACACCTTC

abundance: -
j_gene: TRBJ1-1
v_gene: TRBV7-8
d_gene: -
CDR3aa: CASSLSAGSTEAFF
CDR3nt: TGTGCCAGCAGCTTGTCAGCCGGGAGCACTGAAGCTTTCTTT

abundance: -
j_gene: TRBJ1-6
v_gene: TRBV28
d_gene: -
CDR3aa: CASTAPYSYNSPLHF
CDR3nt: TGTGCCAGCACCGCGCCCTACTCCTATAATTCACCCCTCCACTTT

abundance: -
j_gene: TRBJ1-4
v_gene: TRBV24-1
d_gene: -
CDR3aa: CATIPRRRGGVKLFF
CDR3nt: TGTGCCACCATCCCGAGGCGCAGGGGTGGCGTAAAACTGTTTTTT

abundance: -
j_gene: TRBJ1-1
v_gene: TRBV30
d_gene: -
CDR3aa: CAWNWAGGTEAFF
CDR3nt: TGTGCCTGGAATTGGGCGGGAGGCACTGAAGCTTTCTTT

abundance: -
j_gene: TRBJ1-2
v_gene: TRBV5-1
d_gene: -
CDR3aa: CASSPLGGTDDGYTF
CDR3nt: TGCGCCAGCAGCCCCCTAGGGGGGACCGACGATGGCTACACCTTC

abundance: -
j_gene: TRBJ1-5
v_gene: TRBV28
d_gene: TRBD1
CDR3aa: CASSFLQQGAYDNQPQHF
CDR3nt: TGTGCCAGCAGTTTCCTGCAACAGGGGGCCTACGATAATCAGCCCCAGCATTTT

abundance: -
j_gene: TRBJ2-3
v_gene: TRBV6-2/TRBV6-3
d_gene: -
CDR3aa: CASSYDRFADTQYF
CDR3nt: TGTGCCAGCAGTTACGATAGGTTTGCAGATACGCAGTATTTT

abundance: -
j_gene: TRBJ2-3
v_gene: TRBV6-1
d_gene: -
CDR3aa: CASSEFRPRSTDTQYF
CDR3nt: TGTGCCAGCAGTGAATTCAGGCCACGTAGCACAGATACGCAGTATTTT

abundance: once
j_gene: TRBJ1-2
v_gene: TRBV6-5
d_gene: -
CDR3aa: CASSYSDAIPNYGYTF
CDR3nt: TGTGCCAGCAGTTACTCGGATGCAATCCCTAACTATGGCTACACCTTC

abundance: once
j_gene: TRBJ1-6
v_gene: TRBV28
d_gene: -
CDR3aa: CASVSPNSPLHF
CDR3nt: TGTGCCAGCGTTTCGCCGAATTCACCCCTCCACTTT

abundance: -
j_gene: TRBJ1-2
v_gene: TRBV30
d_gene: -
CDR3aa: CAWTQGNYGYTF
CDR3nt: TGTGCCTGGACCCAGGGTAACTATGGCTACACCTTC

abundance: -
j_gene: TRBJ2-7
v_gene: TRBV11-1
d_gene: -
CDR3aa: CASSRQINYEQYF
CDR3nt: TGTGCCAGCAGTAGACAGATAAACTACGAGCAGTACTTC

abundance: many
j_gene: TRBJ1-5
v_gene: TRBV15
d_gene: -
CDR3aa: CATSSRRTGNQPQHF
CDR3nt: TGTGCCACCAGCAGCAGGAGGACCGGCAATCAGCCCCAGCATTTT

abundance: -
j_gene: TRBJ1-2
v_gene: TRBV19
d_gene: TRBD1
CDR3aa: CASSQPGQGDYGYTF
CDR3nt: TGTGCCAGTAGCCAACCGGGACAGGGGGACTATGGCTACACCTTC

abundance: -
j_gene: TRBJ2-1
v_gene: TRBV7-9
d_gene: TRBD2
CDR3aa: CASRLAGGQLDNEQFF
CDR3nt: TGTGCCAGCAGACTAGCGGGGGGGCAGCTTGATAATGAGCAGTTCTTC

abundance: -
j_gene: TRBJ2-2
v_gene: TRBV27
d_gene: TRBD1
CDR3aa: CASSSRQGANTGELFF
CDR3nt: TGTGCCAGCAGCTCGCGACAGGGCGCGAACACCGGGGAGCTGTTTTTT

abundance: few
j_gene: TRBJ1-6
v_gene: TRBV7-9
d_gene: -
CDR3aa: CASTSRTDLYSPLHF
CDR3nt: TGTGCCAGCACCTCCCGGACAGACCTTTATTCACCCCTCCACTTT

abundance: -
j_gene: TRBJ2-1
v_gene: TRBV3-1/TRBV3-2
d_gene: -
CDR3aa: CASSPSGSGEQFF
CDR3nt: TGTGCCAGCAGTCCGTCGGGATCGGGTGAGCAGTTCTTC

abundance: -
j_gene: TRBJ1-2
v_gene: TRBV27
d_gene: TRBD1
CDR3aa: CASSLTPGQGLYGYTF
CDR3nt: TGTGCCAGCAGTTTGACCCCGGGACAGGGTCTCTATGGCTACACCTTC

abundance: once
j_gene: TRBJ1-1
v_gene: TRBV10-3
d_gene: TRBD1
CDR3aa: CAIRGTGNTEAFF
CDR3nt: TGTGCCATCAGGGGGACAGGGAACACTGAAGCTTTCTTT

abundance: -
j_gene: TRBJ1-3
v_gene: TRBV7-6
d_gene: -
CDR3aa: CASSTWTKSGNTIYF
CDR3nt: TGTGCCAGCAGCACCTGGACCAAGTCTGGAAACACCATATATTTT

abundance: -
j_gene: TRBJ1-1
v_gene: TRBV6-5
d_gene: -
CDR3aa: CASRLIGLNTEAFF
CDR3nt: TGTGCCAGCCGGCTGATTGGGCTGAACACTGAAGCTTTCTTT